These T cell receptor beta chains were read from a single sample in a study of PD-1 blockade in classical Hodgkin lymphoma. The repertoire was sequenced with immunoSEQ multiplex PCR; TCRdb's copy has only in-frame clones and lacks some. This sample carries some 100,000 clones, about 92% of them seen once, and the ten largest clones take 2%. Specimen: peripheral blood mononuclear cells (PBMCs), collected before the fourth cycle of nivolumab. Receptor source: a human donor with classical Hodgkin lymphoma. Each CDR3 is given with its conserved first and last residue. D genes are given only for firm matches. Only some rows state a clone size, as once, few, many or a class for expanded clones.

clone_size: .
cdr3_length: 19
d_call: TRBD1
v_call: TRBV2
j_call: TRBJ2-4
cdr3_nt: TGTGCCAGCAAAATTCGACAGGGCCTAGCAATGTCAGCCAAAAACATTCAGTACTTC
cdr3_aa: CASKIRQGLAMSAKNIQYF

clone_size: few
cdr3_length: 12
d_call: .
v_call: TRBV6-1
j_call: TRBJ2-1
cdr3_nt: TGTGCCAGCAGTGGACTATACAATGAGCAGTTCTTC
cdr3_aa: CASSGLYNEQFF

clone_size: .
cdr3_length: 16
d_call: .
v_call: TRBV6-6
j_call: TRBJ2-1
cdr3_nt: TGTGCTACGGGGACTCCCGACCGTGCCGGTTACAATGAGCAGTTCTTC
cdr3_aa: CATGTPDRAGYNEQFF

clone_size: .
cdr3_length: 12
d_call: .
v_call: TRBV12-5
j_call: TRBJ2-2
cdr3_nt: TGTGCTAGTGGGATAAGTGTTGGGGAGCTGTTTTTT
cdr3_aa: CASGISVGELFF

clone_size: .
cdr3_length: 16
d_call: TRBD2
v_call: TRBV5-1
j_call: TRBJ2-5
cdr3_nt: TGCGCCAGCAGCCGGGGCGGCGGGAGCATACAAGAGACCCAGTACTTC
cdr3_aa: CASSRGGGSIQETQYF

clone_size: once
cdr3_length: 16
d_call: TRBD2
v_call: TRBV9
j_call: TRBJ2-1
cdr3_nt: TGTGCCAGCAGCGTAGGTCGGGGCGGGGGATACAATGAGCAGTTCTTC
cdr3_aa: CASSVGRGGGYNEQFF

clone_size: .
cdr3_length: 13
d_call: .
v_call: TRBV6-5
j_call: TRBJ2-1
cdr3_nt: TGTGCCAGCAGTTATGGCGCGGGCAATGAGCAGTTCTTC
cdr3_aa: CASSYGAGNEQFF

clone_size: .
cdr3_length: 18
d_call: .
v_call: TRBV10-3
j_call: TRBJ2-6
cdr3_nt: TGTGCCATCAGTGGGAATCCGGGACAAGGCTCTGGGGCCAACGTCCTGACTTTC
cdr3_aa: CAISGNPGQGSGANVLTF

clone_size: .
cdr3_length: 16
d_call: TRBD2
v_call: TRBV4-2
j_call: TRBJ2-7
cdr3_nt: TGTGCCAGCAGCCCGATTAGCGGGAGAGGGGACTACGAGCAGTACTTC
cdr3_aa: CASSPISGRGDYEQYF

clone_size: .
cdr3_length: 14
d_call: TRBD1
v_call: TRBV28
j_call: TRBJ1-2
cdr3_nt: TGTGCCAGCAGTTTAACAGGGGCCCCCTATGGCTACACCTTC
cdr3_aa: CASSLTGAPYGYTF

clone_size: .
cdr3_length: 15
d_call: TRBD1
v_call: TRBV27
j_call: TRBJ1-1
cdr3_nt: TGTGCCAGCAGCCCAAGACAGGGGGTTCACACTGAAGCTTTCTTT
cdr3_aa: CASSPRQGVHTEAFF

clone_size: .
cdr3_length: 15
d_call: .
v_call: TRBV15
j_call: TRBJ2-5
cdr3_nt: TGTGCCACCAGCAGAGCCTGGAGGGCAGATGAGACCCAGTACTTC
cdr3_aa: CATSRAWRADETQYF

clone_size: .
cdr3_length: 14
d_call: TRBD1
v_call: TRBV28
j_call: TRBJ1-1
cdr3_nt: TGTGCCAGCAGATCCGACAGGGTTTACACTGAAGCTTTCTTT
cdr3_aa: CASRSDRVYTEAFF

clone_size: few
cdr3_length: 14
d_call: TRBD1
v_call: TRBV5-1
j_call: TRBJ2-7
cdr3_nt: TGCGCCAGCAGCTACCCAGGGGGCTCCTACGAGCAGTACTTC
cdr3_aa: CASSYPGGSYEQYF

clone_size: .
cdr3_length: 13
d_call: TRBD1
v_call: TRBV19
j_call: TRBJ2-7
cdr3_nt: TGTGCCAGTAGTTGGGGACAGGGCTACGAGCAGTACTTC
cdr3_aa: CASSWGQGYEQYF

clone_size: .
cdr3_length: 15
d_call: TRBD2
v_call: TRBV9
j_call: TRBJ2-1
cdr3_nt: TGTGCCAGCAGCGTAGCCAGCGGGAGAGGGGTCGAGCAGTTCTTC
cdr3_aa: CASSVASGRGVEQFF

clone_size: .
cdr3_length: 14
d_call: TRBD1
v_call: TRBV30
j_call: TRBJ1-2
cdr3_nt: TGTGCCTGGGAGACAGGGTCCCAGGGCTATGGCTACACCTTC
cdr3_aa: CAWETGSQGYGYTF

clone_size: .
cdr3_length: 17
d_call: .
v_call: TRBV7-9
j_call: TRBJ1-2
cdr3_nt: TGTGCCAGCAGCCCCTGGGTAGGATCCCGAGCTAACTATGGCTACACCTTC
cdr3_aa: CASSPWVGSRANYGYTF

clone_size: .
cdr3_length: 16
d_call: .
v_call: TRBV9
j_call: TRBJ1-3
cdr3_nt: TGTGCCAGCAGCCCAGAAGGGGGGCGCTCTGGAAACACCATATATTTT
cdr3_aa: CASSPEGGRSGNTIYF

clone_size: .
cdr3_length: 12
d_call: TRBD1
v_call: TRBV29-1
j_call: TRBJ2-7
cdr3_nt: TGCAGCGTTCCGGGACAGGGTTACGAGCAGTACTTC
cdr3_aa: CSVPGQGYEQYF

clone_size: .
cdr3_length: 18
d_call: TRBD2
v_call: TRBV4-2
j_call: TRBJ2-5
cdr3_nt: TGTGCCAGCAGCCAACGACAGGGACTAGCGGGTCCCCAAGAGACCCAGTACTTC
cdr3_aa: CASSQRQGLAGPQETQYF

clone_size: .
cdr3_length: 14
d_call: .
v_call: TRBV29-1
j_call: TRBJ1-3
cdr3_nt: TGCAGCGTTGGGGTGGCGGAATCTGGAAACACCATATATTTT
cdr3_aa: CSVGVAESGNTIYF

clone_size: .
cdr3_length: 14
d_call: .
v_call: TRBV9
j_call: TRBJ2-7
cdr3_nt: TGTGCCAGCAGCGCCAGCGGGGACACCTACGAGCAGTACTTC
cdr3_aa: CASSASGDTYEQYF

clone_size: .
cdr3_length: 13
d_call: TRBD1
v_call: TRBV6-5
j_call: TRBJ2-2
cdr3_nt: TGTGATGACAGGGTTGCGATCACCGGGGAGCTGTTTTTT
cdr3_aa: CDDRVAITGELFF

clone_size: .
cdr3_length: 17
d_call: TRBD1
v_call: TRBV4-1
j_call: TRBJ1-3
cdr3_nt: TGCGCCAGCAGTAATAGACAGGGGGTTTTCTCTGGAAACACCATATATTTT
cdr3_aa: CASSNRQGVFSGNTIYF

clone_size: .
cdr3_length: 14
d_call: .
v_call: TRBV2
j_call: TRBJ1-2
cdr3_nt: TGTGCCAGCCCCAGGACTTACCTTAACTATGGCTACACCTTC
cdr3_aa: CASPRTYLNYGYTF

clone_size: .
cdr3_length: 13
d_call: .
v_call: TRBV7-9
j_call: TRBJ2-5
cdr3_nt: TGTGCCAGCAGCTTTGGGGCCGTGGAGACCCAGTACTTC
cdr3_aa: CASSFGAVETQYF

clone_size: .
cdr3_length: 15
d_call: TRBD2
v_call: TRBV27
j_call: TRBJ2-7
cdr3_nt: TGTGCCAGCAGTTCCCGACTAGCCGTCGCCCGCGAGCAGTACTTC
cdr3_aa: CASSSRLAVAREQYF

clone_size: .
cdr3_length: 13
d_call: .
v_call: TRBV6-5
j_call: TRBJ2-7
cdr3_nt: TGTGCCAGCAGTTACGAGGCGAGGGCCGAGCAGTACTTC
cdr3_aa: CASSYEARAEQYF

clone_size: once
cdr3_length: 14
d_call: .
v_call: TRBV28
j_call: TRBJ1-4
cdr3_nt: TGTGCCAGCAGCTTGGCAGGGTTGAATGAAAAACTGTTTTTT
cdr3_aa: CASSLAGLNEKLFF

clone_size: .
cdr3_length: 15
d_call: TRBD1
v_call: TRBV11-1
j_call: TRBJ1-2
cdr3_nt: TGTGCCAGCAGCTTCGGACAGGCCTCTAACTATGGCTACACCTTC
cdr3_aa: CASSFGQASNYGYTF

clone_size: .
cdr3_length: 13
d_call: TRBD2
v_call: TRBV28
j_call: TRBJ2-3
cdr3_nt: TGTGCCACCCGGACTAGCGGGAGGAATACGCAGTATTTT
cdr3_aa: CATRTSGRNTQYF

clone_size: .
cdr3_length: 17
d_call: TRBD1
v_call: TRBV7-9
j_call: TRBJ2-1
cdr3_nt: TGTGCCAGCAGCTCCCCCATGACAGGGGGAAGTGGCAATGAGCAGTTCTTC
cdr3_aa: CASSSPMTGGSGNEQFF

clone_size: .
cdr3_length: 16
d_call: .
v_call: TRBV10-1
j_call: TRBJ2-2
cdr3_nt: TGCGCCAGCAGTGAGCTAGCCTACACGAACACCGGGGAGCTGTTTTTT
cdr3_aa: CASSELAYTNTGELFF

clone_size: .
cdr3_length: 18
d_call: .
v_call: TRBV9
j_call: TRBJ2-1
cdr3_nt: TGTGCCAGCAGCGCAAGAAACTTAGCGGCACTCTCCTACAATGAGCAGTTCTTC
cdr3_aa: CASSARNLAALSYNEQFF

clone_size: .
cdr3_length: 14
d_call: .
v_call: TRBV27
j_call: TRBJ2-1
cdr3_nt: TGTGCCAGCAGCCGCGGAGCTGTGGACAATGAGCAGTTCTTC
cdr3_aa: CASSRGAVDNEQFF

clone_size: .
cdr3_length: 16
d_call: .
v_call: TRBV6-5
j_call: TRBJ2-1
cdr3_nt: TGTGCCAGCAGTTACTCACCGGGTGGCTCCTACAATGAGCAGTTCTTC
cdr3_aa: CASSYSPGGSYNEQFF

clone_size: .
cdr3_length: 14
d_call: .
v_call: TRBV27
j_call: TRBJ2-1
cdr3_nt: TGTGCCAGCAGCCGACTGATGAGCTACAATGAGCAGTTCTTC
cdr3_aa: CASSRLMSYNEQFF

clone_size: .
cdr3_length: 18
d_call: TRBD1
v_call: TRBV5-6
j_call: TRBJ1-6
cdr3_nt: TGTGCCAGCAGCTTGCCCCGGGACAGGCGGGCATTCAATTCACCCCTCCACTTT
cdr3_aa: CASSLPRDRRAFNSPLHF

clone_size: .
cdr3_length: 17
d_call: TRBD1
v_call: TRBV19
j_call: TRBJ1-5
cdr3_nt: TGTGCCAGTAGTACAACCGGGACAGGTTATAGCAATCAGCCCCAGCATTTT
cdr3_aa: CASSTTGTGYSNQPQHF

clone_size: .
cdr3_length: 13
d_call: .
v_call: TRBV6-6
j_call: TRBJ2-2
cdr3_nt: TGTGCCAGCAGTTATGGGGGCACCGGGGAGCTGTTTTTT
cdr3_aa: CASSYGGTGELFF

clone_size: .
cdr3_length: 14
d_call: .
v_call: TRBV19
j_call: TRBJ1-4
cdr3_nt: TGTGCCAGTAGTATTTCTGGCGTCTTTGAAAAACTGTTTTTT
cdr3_aa: CASSISGVFEKLFF

clone_size: .
cdr3_length: 16
d_call: TRBD1
v_call: TRBV7-2
j_call: TRBJ2-1
cdr3_nt: TGTGCCAGCAGCTCTGGGGGGACAGGGGGTTGGAATGAGCAGTTCTTC
cdr3_aa: CASSSGGTGGWNEQFF

clone_size: once
cdr3_length: 16
d_call: .
v_call: TRBV27
j_call: TRBJ2-7
cdr3_nt: .
cdr3_aa: CASSTSTGGAGGEQYF

clone_size: .
cdr3_length: 12
d_call: .
v_call: TRBV6-6
j_call: TRBJ1-2
cdr3_nt: TGTGCCAGCAGAAAAACCTTCTATGGCTACACCTTC
cdr3_aa: CASRKTFYGYTF

clone_size: .
cdr3_length: 15
d_call: TRBD1
v_call: TRBV9
j_call: TRBJ2-7
cdr3_nt: TGTGCCAGCAGCGTAGCGGGACAGGGGACCTACGAGCAGTACTTC
cdr3_aa: CASSVAGQGTYEQYF

clone_size: .
cdr3_length: 14
d_call: .
v_call: TRBV6-5
j_call: TRBJ1-1
cdr3_nt: TGTGCCAGCCAGCCTCCGAAATGGACAGACGAAGCTTTCTTT
cdr3_aa: CASQPPKWTDEAFF

clone_size: .
cdr3_length: 12
d_call: .
v_call: TRBV2
j_call: TRBJ2-7
cdr3_nt: TGTGCCAGCAGTGGGGGGATAGACGAGCAGTACTTC
cdr3_aa: CASSGGIDEQYF

clone_size: .
cdr3_length: 14
d_call: .
v_call: TRBV19
j_call: TRBJ2-4
cdr3_nt: TGTGCCAGTAGTATAGGTTGGCCAGGGAACATTCAGTACTTC
cdr3_aa: CASSIGWPGNIQYF

clone_size: .
cdr3_length: 16
d_call: .
v_call: TRBV7-9
j_call: TRBJ2-4
cdr3_nt: TGTGCCAGCAGCTTAGTTTTAGGAAATGTTAAAAACATTCAGTACTTC
cdr3_aa: CASSLVLGNVKNIQYF